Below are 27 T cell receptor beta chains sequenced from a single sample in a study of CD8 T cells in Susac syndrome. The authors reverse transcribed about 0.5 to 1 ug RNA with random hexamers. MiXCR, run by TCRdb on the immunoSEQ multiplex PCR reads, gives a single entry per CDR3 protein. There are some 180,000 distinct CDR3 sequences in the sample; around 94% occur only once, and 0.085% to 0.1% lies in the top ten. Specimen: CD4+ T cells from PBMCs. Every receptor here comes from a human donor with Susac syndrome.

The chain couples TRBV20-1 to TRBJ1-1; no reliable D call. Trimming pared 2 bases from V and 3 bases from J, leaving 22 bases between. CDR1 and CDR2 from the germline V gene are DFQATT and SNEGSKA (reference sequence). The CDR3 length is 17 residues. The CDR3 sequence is CSARFLGSSIWDTEAFF. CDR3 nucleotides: TGCAGTGCTAGATTTTTGGGATCAAGTATCTGGGACACTGAAGCTTTCTTT.

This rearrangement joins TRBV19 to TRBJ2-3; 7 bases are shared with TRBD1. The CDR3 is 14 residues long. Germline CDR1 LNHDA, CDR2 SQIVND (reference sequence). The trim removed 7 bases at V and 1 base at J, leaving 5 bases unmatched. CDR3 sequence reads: CASTGQAGTDTQYF. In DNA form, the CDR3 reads TGTGCCAGTACCGGACAGGCCGGCACAGATACGCAGTATTTT. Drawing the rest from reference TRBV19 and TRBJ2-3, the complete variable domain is DGGITQSPKYLFRKEGQNVTLSCEQNLNHDAMYWYRQDPGQGLRLIYYSQIVNDFQKGDIAEGYSVSREKKESFPLTVTSAQKNPTAFYLCASTGQAGTDTQYFGPGTRLTVL.

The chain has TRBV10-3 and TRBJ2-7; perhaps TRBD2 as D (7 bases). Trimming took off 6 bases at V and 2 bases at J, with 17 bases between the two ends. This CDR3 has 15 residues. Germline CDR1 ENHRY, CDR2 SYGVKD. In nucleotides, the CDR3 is TGTGCCATCAGAAGCGGGACACCCGAAACCTACGAGCAGTACTTC. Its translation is CAIRSGTPETYEQYF.

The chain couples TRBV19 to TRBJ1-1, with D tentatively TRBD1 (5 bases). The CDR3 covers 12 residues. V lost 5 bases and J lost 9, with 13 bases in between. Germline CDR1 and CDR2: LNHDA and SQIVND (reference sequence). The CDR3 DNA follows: TGTGCCAGTAGTCACCCGGGACTTCAAGCTTTCTTT. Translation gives CASSHPGLQAFF.

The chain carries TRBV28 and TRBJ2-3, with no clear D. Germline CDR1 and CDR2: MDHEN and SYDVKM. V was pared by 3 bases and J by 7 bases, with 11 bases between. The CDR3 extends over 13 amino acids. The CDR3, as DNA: TGTGCCAGCAGTTTGCCGATTTCGAATACGCAGTATTTT. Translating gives CASSLPISNTQYF.

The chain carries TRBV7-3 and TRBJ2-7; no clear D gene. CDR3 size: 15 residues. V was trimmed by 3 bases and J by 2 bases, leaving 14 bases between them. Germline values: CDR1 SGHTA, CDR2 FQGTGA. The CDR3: CASSFEFTQTYEQYF. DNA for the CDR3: TGTGCCAGCAGCTTCGAATTTACCCAAACCTACGAGCAGTACTTC.

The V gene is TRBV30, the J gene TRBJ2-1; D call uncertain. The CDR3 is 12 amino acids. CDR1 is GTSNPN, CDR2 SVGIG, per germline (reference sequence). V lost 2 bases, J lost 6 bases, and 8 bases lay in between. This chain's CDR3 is CAWSSTSNEQFF. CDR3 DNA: TGTGCCTGGAGTTCAACAAGCAATGAGCAGTTCTTC.

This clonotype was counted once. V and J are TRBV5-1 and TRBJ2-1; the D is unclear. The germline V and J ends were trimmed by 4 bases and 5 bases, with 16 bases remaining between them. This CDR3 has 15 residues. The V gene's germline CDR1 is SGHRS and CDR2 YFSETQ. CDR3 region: CASSEYRAPNNEQFF. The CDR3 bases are TGCGCCAGCAGCGAATACCGGGCCCCAAACAATGAGCAGTTCTTC.

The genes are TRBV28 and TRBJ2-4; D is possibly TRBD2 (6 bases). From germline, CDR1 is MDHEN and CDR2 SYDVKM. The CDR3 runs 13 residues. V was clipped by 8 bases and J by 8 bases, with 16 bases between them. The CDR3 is CASLGGNWDIQYF. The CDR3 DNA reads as TGTGCCAGCCTTGGGGGGAATTGGGACATTCAGTACTTC.

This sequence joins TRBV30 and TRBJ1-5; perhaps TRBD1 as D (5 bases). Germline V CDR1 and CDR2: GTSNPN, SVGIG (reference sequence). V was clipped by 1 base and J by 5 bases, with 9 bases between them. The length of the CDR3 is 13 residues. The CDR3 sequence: CAWSEGRDQPQHF. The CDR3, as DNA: TGTGCCTGGAGTGAGGGCAGGGATCAGCCCCAGCATTTT.

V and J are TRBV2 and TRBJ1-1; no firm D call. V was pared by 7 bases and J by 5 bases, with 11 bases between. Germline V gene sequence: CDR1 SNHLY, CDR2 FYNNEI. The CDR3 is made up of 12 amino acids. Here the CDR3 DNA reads TGTGCCAGCACCCTCGGGGAAACTGAAGCTTTCTTT. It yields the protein CASTLGETEAFF.

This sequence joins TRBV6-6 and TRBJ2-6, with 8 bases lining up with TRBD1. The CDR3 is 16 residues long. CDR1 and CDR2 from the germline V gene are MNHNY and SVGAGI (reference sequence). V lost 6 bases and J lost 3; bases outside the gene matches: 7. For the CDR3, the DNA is TGTGCCAGCAGGCGGACAGGGAGGTTTGGGGCCAACGTCCTGACTTTC. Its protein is CASRRTGRFGANVLTF.

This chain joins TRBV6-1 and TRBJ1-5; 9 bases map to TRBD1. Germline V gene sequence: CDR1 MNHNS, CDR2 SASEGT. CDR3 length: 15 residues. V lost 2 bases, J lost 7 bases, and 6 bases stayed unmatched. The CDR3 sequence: CASSEYTGGGQPQHF. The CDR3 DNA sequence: TGTGCCAGCAGTGAATATACAGGGGGCGGCCAGCCCCAGCATTTT.

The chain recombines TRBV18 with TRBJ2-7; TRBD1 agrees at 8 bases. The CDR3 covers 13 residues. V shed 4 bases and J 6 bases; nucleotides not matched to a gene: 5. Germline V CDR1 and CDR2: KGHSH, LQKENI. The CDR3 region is CASSRGQGGEQYF. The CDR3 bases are TGTGCCAGCTCACGAGGACAGGGAGGCGAGCAGTACTTC.

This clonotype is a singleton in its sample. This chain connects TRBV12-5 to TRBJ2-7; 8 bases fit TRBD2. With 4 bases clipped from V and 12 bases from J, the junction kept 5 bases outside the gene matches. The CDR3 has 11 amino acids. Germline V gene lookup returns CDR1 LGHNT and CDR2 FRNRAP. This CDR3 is CASGSGRGPYF. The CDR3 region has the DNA TGTGCTAGTGGTTCCGGGAGGGGTCCGTACTTC.

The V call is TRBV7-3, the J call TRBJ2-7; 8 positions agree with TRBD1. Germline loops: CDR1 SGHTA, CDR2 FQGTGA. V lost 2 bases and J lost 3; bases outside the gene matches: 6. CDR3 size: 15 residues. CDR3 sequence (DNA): TGTGCCAGCAGCTTATCAGGGGGCGGGTACTACGAGCAGTACTTC. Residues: CASSLSGGGYYEQYF.

The CDR3 DNA follows: TGCAGCGTCGCTAGGGATACACAAGAGACCCAGTACTTC. Encoded protein: CSVARDTQETQYF. The rearrangement joins TRBV29-1 to TRBJ2-5, with unresolved D. This CDR3 contains 13 residues. The germline V and J ends were trimmed by 6 bases and 2 bases, with 13 bases remaining between them. Germline assignment: CDR1 SQVTM and CDR2 ANQGSEA.

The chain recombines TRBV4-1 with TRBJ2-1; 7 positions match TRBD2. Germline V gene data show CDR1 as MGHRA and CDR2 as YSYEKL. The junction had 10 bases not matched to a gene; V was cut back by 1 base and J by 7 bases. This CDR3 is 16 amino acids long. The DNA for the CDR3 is TGCGCCAGCAGCCAAGCAACGTGGGGGGGAAGGAATGAGCAGTTCTTC. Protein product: CASSQATWGGRNEQFF.

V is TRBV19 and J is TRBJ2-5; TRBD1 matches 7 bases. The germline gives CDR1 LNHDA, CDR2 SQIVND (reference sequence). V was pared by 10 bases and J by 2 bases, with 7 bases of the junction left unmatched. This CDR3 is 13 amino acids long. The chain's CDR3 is CATNQGQQETQYF. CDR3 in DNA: TGTGCCACAAACCAGGGACAGCAAGAGACCCAGTACTTC.

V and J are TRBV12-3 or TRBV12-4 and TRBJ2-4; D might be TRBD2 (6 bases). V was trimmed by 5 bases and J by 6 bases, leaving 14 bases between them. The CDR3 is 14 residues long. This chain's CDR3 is CASSLGPTRNIQYF. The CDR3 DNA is TGTGCCAGCAGTCTTGGACCGACTAGAAACATTCAGTACTTC.

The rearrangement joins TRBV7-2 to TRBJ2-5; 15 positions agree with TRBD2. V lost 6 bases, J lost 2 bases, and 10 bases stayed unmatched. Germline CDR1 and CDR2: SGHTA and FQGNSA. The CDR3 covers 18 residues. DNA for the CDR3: TGTGCCAGCAGGAAAGGACTAGCGGGAGGGGTGAGGCAAGAGACCCAGTACTTC. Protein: CASRKGLAGGVRQETQYF.

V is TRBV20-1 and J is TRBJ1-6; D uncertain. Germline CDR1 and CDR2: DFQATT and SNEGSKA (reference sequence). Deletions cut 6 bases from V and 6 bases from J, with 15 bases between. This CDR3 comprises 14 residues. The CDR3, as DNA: TGCAGTGCACCGACGGGCGGGTCTAATTCACCCCTCCACTTT. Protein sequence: CSAPTGGSNSPLHF.

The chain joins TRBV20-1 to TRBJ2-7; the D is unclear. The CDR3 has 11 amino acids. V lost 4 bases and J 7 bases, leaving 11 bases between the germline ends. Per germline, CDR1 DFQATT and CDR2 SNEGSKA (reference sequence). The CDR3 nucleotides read TGCAGTGCTATTCCCCTAAATGAGCAGTACTTC. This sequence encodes CSAIPLNEQYF.

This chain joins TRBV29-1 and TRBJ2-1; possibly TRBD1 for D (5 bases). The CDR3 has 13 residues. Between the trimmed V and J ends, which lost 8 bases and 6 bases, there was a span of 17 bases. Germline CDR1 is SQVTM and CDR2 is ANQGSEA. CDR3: CSTTATSSNEQFF. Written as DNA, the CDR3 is TGCAGCACGACAGCCACCTCCAGCAATGAGCAGTTCTTC.

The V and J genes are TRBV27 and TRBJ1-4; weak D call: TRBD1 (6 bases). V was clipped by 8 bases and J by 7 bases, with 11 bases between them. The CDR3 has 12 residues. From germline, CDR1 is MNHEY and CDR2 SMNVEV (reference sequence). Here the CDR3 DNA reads TGTGCCAGCGGGGGGCTGGCTGAAAAACTGTTTTTT. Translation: CASGGLAEKLFF.

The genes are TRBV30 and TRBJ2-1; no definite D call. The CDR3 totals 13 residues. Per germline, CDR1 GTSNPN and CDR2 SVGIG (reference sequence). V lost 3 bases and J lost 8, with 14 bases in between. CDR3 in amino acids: CAWSEHGWDEQFF. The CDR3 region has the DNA TGTGCCTGGAGCGAACATGGCTGGGATGAGCAGTTCTTC.

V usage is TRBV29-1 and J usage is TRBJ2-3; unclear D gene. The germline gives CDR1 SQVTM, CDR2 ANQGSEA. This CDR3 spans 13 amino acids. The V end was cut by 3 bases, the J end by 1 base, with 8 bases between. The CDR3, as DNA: TGCAGCGTTGAGGTTGGGGGCACAGATACGCAGTATTTT. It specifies CSVEVGGTDTQYF.